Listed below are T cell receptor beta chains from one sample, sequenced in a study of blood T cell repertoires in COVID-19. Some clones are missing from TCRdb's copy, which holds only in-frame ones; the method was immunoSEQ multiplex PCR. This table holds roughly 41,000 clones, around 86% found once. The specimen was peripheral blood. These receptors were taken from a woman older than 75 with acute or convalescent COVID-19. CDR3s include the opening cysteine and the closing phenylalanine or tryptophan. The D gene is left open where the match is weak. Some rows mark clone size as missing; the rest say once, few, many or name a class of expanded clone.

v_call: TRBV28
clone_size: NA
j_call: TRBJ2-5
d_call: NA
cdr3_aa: CASSFRGEPQETQYF
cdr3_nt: TGTGCCAGCAGTTTCAGGGGAGAACCCCAAGAGACCCAGTACTTC

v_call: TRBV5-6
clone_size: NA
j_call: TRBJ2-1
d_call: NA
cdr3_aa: CASRSGGASGEQFF
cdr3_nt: TGTGCCAGCAGGTCTGGGGGGGCCTCAGGAGAGCAGTTCTTC

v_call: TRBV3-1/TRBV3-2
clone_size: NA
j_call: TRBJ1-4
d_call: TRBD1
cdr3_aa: CASSLNPGQGGPNEKLFF
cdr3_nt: TGTGCCAGCAGCCTCAATCCGGGACAGGGGGGCCCTAATGAAAAACTGTTTTTT

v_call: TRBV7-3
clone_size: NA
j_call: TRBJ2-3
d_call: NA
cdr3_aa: CASSRDYTDTQYF
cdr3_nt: TGTGCCAGCAGTCGAGACTACACGGATACGCAGTATTTT

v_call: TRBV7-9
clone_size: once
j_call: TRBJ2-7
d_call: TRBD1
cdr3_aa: CASKAGQGTVEQYF
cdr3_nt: TGTGCCAGCAAGGCGGGACAGGGAACGGTCGAGCAGTACTTC

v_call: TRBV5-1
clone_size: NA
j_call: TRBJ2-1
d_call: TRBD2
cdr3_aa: CASSLGTSGGANEQFF
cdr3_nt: TGCGCCAGCAGCCTAGGGACTAGCGGGGGGGCAAATGAGCAGTTCTTC

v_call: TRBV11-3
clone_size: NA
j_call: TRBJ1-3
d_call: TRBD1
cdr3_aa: CASSLLGTGAPGAGNTIYF
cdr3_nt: TGTGCCAGCAGCTTACTGGGGACAGGGGCCCCCGGGGCCGGAAACACCATATATTTT

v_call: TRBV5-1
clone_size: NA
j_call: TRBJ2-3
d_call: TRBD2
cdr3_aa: CASSLSGDAGGDTQYF
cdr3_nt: TGCGCCAGCAGCTTGTCTGGGGATGCGGGGGGTGATACGCAGTATTTT

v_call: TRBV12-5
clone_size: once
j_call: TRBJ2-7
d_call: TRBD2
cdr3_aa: CASGLAMTSGAYEQYF
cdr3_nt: TGTGCTAGTGGTTTGGCGATGACTAGCGGGGCCTACGAGCAGTACTTC

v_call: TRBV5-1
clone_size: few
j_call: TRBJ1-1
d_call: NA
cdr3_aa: CASSLGTGFNTEAFF
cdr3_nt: TGCGCCAGCAGCTTGGGTACGGGTTTTAACACTGAAGCTTTCTTT

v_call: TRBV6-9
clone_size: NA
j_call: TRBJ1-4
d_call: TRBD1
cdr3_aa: CASSFTGGNHEKLFF
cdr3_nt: TGTGCCAGCAGTTTTACAGGGGGCAATCATGAAAAACTGTTTTTT

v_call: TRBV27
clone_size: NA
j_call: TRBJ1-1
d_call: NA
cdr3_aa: CASSPWGKNTEAFF
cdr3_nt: TGTGCCAGCAGTCCTTGGGGCAAGAACACTGAAGCTTTCTTT

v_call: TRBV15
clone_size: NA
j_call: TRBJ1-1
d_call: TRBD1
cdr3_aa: CATSSRGHDRRTEAFF
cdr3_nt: TGTGCCACCAGCTCCAGGGGGCATGATCGAAGGACTGAAGCTTTCTTT

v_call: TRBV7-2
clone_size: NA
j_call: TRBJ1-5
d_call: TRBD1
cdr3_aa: CASSPGQGGGQPQHF
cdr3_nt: TGTGCCAGCAGCCCAGGACAGGGCGGGGGACAGCCCCAGCATTTT

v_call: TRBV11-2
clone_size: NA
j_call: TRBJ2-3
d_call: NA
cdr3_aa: CASSFGTGDTDTQYF
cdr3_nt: TGTGCCAGCAGTTTCGGGACTGGAGACACAGATACGCAGTATTTT

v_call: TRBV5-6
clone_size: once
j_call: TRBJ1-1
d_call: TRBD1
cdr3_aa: CASSVVQGTGAFF
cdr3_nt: TGTGCCAGCAGCGTCGTACAGGGGACGGGTGCTTTCTTT

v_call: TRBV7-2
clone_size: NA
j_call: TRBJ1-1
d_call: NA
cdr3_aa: CASSWRQENTEAFF
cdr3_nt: TGTGCCAGCAGCTGGAGACAGGAGAACACTGAAGCTTTCTTT

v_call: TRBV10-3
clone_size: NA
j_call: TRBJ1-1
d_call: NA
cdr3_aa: CAISEIGGDTEAFF
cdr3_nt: TGTGCCATCAGTGAGATAGGAGGGGACACTGAAGCTTTCTTT

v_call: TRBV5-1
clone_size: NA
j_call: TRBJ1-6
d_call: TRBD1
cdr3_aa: CASRPSDRGNSPLHF
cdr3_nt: TGCGCCAGCAGACCCTCTGACAGGGGGAATTCACCCCTCCACTTT

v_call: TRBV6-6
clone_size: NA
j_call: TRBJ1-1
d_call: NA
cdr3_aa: CASRTGVTVNTEAFF
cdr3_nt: TGTGCCAGCAGGACGGGGGTGACAGTGAACACTGAAGCTTTCTTT

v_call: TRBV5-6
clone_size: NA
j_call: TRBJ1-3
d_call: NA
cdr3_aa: CASSLISSSGNTIYF
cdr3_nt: TGTGCCAGCAGCCTGATTTCGAGCTCTGGAAACACCATATATTTT

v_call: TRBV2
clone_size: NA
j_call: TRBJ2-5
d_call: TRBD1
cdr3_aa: CATRTGQETQYF
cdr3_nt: TGTGCCACAAGGACAGGCCAAGAGACCCAGTACTTC

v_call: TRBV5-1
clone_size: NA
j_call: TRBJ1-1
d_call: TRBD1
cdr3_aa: CASSTPGQGTEAFF
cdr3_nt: TGCGCCAGCAGCACCCCGGGACAGGGCACTGAAGCTTTCTTT

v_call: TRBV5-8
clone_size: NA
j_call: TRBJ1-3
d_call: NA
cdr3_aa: CASSPSTGPGNTIYF
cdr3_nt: TGTGCCAGCAGCCCGTCGACGGGTCCTGGAAACACCATATATTTT

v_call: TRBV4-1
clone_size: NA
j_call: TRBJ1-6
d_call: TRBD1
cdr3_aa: CASSPHGTGVGNSPLHF
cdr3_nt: TGCGCCAGCAGCCCCCACGGGACAGGGGTTGGTAATTCACCCCTCCACTTT

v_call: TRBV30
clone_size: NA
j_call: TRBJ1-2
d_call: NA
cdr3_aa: CAWSRQAGGGYTF
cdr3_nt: TGTGCCTGGAGTAGGCAGGCCGGGGGGGGCTACACCTTC

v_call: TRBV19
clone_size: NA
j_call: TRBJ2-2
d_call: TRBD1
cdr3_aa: CASSRDRAMAGELFF
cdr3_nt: TGTGCCAGCTCTCGGGACAGGGCAATGGCCGGGGAGCTGTTTTTT